The subject of this entry is one T cell receptor beta chain. Its target is unknown. The entry originates in a study of cytomegalovirus exposure and HLA in healthy donors. Findings of the study overall: The availability of immune exposure information extended only to CMV serostatus. Highest at DRB1 and lowest at HLA-C, TCR association rates differed among HLA loci in a later analysis.

The PCR used 60 Vbeta and 13 Jbeta primers. Study processing details: As a later analysis found, there were 78 million or so unique TCR beta chains, of which 8.5 million to 13 million were shared. Data came from immunoSEQ multiplex PCR; TCRdb stores just in-frame clones and leaves some out. The V and J calls and clone size were taken over from that table, and D and trimming were inferred from the DNA. This table holds 190,000 or so clones, around 79% found once. CDR3 size: 15 residues. The ends were cut back, 2 bases at V and 5 bases at J, with 15 bases in the middle. Germline values: CDR1 SGHTA, CDR2 FQGTGA. Healthy bone marrow donors made up the donor group.

The sequence was collected from a male donor in good health and CMV-seropositive. The sample consisted of PBMCs. The chain recombines TRBV7-3 with TRBJ2-5; D may be TRBD1 (5 bases). Written as DNA, the CDR3 is TGTGCCAGCAGCTTAGACCAGGGCGGCGAGGAGACCCAGTACTTC. Encoded protein: CASSLDQGGEETQYF.